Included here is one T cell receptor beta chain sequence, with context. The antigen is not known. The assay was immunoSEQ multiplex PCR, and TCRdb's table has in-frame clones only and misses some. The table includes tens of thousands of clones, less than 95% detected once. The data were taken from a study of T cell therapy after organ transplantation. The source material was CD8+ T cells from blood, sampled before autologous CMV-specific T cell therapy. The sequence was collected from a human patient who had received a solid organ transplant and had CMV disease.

In nucleotides, the CDR3 is TGTGCCAGCAGTGCTCGAGACAGGGCTAAGAACACTGAAGCTTTCTTT. It specifies CASSARDRAKNTEAFF. J is TRBJ1-1 and V is TRBV6-1; 7 bases fit TRBD1. Germline V CDR1 and CDR2: MNHNS, SASEGT. V gave up 4 bases and J gave up 1 base; unmatched junction bases: 9. The CDR3 is 16 residues long.